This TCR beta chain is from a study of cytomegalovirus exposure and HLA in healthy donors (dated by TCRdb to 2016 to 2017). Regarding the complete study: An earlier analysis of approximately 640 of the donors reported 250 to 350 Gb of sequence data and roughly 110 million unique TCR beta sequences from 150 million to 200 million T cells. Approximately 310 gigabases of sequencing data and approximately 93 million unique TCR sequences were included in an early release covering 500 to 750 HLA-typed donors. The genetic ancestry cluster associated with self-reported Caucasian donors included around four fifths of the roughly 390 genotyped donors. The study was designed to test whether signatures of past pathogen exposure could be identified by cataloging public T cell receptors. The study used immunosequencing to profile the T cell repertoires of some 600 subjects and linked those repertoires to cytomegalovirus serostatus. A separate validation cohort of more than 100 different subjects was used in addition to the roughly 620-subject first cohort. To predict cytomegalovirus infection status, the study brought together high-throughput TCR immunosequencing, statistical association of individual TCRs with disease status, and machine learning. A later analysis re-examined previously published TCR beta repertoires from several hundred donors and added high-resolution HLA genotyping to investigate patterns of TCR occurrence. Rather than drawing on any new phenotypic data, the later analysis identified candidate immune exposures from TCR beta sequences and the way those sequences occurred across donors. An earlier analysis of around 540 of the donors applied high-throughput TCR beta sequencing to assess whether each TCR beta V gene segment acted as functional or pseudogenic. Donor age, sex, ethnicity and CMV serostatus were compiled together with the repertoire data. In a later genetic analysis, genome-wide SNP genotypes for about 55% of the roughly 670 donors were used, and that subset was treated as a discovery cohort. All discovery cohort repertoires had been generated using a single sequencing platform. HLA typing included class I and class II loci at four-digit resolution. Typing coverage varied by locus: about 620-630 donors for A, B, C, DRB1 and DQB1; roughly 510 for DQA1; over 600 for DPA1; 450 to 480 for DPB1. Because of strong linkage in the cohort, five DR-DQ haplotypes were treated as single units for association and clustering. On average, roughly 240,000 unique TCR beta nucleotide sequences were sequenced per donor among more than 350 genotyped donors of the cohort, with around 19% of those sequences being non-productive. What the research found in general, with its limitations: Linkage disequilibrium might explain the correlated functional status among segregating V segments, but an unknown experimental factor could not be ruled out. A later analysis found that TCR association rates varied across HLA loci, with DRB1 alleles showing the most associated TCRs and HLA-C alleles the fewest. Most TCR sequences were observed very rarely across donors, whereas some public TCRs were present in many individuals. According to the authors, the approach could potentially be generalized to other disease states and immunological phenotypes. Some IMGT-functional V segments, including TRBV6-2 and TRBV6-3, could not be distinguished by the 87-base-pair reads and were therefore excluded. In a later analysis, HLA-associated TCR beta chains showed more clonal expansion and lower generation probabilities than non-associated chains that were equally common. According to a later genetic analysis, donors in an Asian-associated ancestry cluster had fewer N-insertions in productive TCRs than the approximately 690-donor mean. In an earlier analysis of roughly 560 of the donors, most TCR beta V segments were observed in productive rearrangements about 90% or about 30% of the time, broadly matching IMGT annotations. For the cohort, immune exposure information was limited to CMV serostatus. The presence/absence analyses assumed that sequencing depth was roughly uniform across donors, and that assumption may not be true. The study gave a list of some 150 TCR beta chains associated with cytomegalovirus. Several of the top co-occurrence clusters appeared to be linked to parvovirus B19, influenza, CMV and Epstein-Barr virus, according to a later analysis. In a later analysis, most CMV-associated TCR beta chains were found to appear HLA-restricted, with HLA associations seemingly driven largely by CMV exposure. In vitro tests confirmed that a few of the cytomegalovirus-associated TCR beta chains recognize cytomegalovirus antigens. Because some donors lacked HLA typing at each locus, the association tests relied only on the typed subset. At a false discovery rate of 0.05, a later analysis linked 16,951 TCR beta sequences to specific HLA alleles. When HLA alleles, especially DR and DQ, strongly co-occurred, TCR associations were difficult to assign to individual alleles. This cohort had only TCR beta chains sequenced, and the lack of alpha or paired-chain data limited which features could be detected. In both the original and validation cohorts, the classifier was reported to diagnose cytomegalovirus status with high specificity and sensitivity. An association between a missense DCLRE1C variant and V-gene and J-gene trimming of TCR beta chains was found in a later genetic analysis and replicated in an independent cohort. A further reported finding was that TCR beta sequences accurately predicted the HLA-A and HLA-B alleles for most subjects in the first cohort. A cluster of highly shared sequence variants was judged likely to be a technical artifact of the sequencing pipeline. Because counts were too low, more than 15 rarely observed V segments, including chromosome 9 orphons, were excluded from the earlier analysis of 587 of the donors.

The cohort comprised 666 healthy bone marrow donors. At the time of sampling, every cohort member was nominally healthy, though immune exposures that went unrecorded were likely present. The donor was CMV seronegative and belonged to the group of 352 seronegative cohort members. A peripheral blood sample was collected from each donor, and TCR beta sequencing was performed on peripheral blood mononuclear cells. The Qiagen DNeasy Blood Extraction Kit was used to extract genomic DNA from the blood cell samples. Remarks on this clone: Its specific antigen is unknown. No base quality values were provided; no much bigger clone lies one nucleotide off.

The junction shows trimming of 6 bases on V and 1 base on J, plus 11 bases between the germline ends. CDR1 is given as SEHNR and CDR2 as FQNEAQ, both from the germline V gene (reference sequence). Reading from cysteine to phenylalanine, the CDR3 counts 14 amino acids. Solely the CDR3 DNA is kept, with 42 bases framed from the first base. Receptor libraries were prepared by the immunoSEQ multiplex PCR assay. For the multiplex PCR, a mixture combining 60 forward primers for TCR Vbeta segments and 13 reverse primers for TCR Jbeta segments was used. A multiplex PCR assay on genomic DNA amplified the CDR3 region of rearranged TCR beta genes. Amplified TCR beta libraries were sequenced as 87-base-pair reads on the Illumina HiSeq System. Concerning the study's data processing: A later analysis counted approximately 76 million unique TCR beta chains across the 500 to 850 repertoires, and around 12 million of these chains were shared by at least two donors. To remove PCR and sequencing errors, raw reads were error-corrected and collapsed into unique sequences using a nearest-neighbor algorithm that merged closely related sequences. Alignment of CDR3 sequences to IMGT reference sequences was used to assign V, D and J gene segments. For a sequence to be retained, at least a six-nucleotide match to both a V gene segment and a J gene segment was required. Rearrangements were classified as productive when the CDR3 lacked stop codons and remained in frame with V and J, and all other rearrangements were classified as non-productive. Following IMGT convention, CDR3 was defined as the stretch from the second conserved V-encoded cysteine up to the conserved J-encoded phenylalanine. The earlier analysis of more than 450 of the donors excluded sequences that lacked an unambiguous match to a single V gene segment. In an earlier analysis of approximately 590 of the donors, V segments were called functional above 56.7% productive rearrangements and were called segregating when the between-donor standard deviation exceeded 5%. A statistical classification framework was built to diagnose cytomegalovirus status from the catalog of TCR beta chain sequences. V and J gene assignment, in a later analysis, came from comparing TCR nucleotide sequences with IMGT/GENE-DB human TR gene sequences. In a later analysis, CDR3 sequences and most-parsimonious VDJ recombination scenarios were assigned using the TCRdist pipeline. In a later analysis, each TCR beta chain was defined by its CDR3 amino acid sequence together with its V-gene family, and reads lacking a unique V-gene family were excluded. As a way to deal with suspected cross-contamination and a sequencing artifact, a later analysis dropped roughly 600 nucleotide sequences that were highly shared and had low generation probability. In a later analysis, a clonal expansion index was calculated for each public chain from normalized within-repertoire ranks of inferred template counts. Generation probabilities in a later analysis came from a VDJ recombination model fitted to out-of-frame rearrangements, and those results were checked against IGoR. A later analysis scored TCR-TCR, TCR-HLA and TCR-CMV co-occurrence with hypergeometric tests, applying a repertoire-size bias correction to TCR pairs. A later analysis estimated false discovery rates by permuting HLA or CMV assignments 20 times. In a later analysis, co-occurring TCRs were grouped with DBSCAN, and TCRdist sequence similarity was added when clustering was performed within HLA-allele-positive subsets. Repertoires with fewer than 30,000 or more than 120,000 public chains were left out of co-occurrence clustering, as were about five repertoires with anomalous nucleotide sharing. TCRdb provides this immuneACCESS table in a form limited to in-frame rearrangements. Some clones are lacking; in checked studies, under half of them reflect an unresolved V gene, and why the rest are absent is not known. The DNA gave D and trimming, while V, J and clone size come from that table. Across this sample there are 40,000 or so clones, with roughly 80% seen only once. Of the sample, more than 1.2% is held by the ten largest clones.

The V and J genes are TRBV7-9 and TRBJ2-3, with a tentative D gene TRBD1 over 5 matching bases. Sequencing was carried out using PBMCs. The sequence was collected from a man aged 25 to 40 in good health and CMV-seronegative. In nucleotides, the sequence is TGTGCCAGCAGGGACGACAGACGCACAGATACGCAGTATTTT. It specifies CASRDDRRTDTQYF.